The 3 T cell receptor beta chains below were found in one sample sequenced in a study of OX40 agonist ivuxolimab in advanced cancers. Assay used: immunoSEQ multiplex PCR; TCRdb lists only in-frame clones, some missing. The sample lists roughly 70,000 clones, about 87% occurring once. The sample was CD4+ or CD8+ T cells sorted from blood, taken in a trial of the OX40 agonist ivuxolimab. The receptors were gathered from an adult with an advanced solid tumor such as melanoma, head and neck, liver or kidney cancer.

The V gene is TRBV4-1, the J gene TRBJ1-6; no reliable D call. Germline V gene data show CDR1 as MGHRA and CDR2 as YSYEKL. V was shortened by 5 bases and J by 9 bases, with 8 bases between the two germline ends. The CDR3 spans 12 residues. The CDR3 DNA sequence: TGCGCCAGCAGCTCCCTCGGTTCACCCCTCCACTTT. Its protein is CASSSLGSPLHF.

Here the CDR3 reads CASSSPLTGENEQYF. The CDR3 nucleotides are TGTGCCAGCAGCTCTCCCCTGACAGGGGAGAACGAGCAGTACTTC. This sequence joins TRBV11-2 and TRBJ2-7; 8 nucleotides match TRBD1. The V gene's germline CDR1 is SGHAT and CDR2 FQNNGV. The CDR3 consists of 15 residues. V shed 4 bases, J shed 5 bases, and the junction held 10 bases outside the gene matches.

The chain joins TRBV7-9 to TRBJ2-2, with D unclear. Trimming stripped 0 bases from V and 4 bases from J, with 9 bases between. The CDR3 loop spans 15 amino acids. The germline V gene has CDR1 SEHNR and CDR2 FQNEAQ (reference sequence). The CDR3 loop is CASSLALDPTGELFF. The CDR3 DNA reads TGTGCCAGCAGCTTAGCTTTGGATCCCACCGGGGAGCTGTTTTTT.